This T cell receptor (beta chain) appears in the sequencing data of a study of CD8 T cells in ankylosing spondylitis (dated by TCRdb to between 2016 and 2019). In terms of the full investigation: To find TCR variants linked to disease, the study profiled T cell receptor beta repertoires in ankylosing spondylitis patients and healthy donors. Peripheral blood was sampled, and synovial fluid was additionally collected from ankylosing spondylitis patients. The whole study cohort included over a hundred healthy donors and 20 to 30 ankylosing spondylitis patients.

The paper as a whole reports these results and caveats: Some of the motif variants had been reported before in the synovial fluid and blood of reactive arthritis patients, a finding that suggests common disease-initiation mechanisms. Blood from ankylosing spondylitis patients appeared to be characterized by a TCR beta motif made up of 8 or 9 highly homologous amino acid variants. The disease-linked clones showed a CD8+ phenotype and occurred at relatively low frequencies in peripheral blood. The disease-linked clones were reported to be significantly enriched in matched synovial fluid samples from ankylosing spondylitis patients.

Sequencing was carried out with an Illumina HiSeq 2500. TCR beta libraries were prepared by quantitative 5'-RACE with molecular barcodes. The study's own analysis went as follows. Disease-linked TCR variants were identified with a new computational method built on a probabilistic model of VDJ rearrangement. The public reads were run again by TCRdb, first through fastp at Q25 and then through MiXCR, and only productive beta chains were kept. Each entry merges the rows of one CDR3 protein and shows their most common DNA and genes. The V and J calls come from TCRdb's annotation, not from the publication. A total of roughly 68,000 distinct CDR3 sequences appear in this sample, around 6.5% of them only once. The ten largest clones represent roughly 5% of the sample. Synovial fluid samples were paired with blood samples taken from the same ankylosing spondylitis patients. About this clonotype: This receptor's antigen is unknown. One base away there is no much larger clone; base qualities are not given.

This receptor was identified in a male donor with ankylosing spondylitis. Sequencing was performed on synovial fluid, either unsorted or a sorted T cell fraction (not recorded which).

The DNA sequence follows: TGTGCCAGCAGCGCATCCGGGACTAGAGGCTTTTCGCAGTTCTTC. Its coded protein is CASSASGTRGFSQFF. The sequence joins TRBV9 to TRBJ2-1, with 8 bases in between that match TRBD2. CDR3 length: 15 amino acids, cysteine to phenylalanine. Only CDR3 DNA remains: 45 bases, in frame from the first base. Taken from the germline V gene, the CDR1 and CDR2 loops are SGDLS and YYNGEE. V ends up 3 bases short and J 12 bases short, with an unmatched junction base count of 14.